Shown below are 10 T cell receptor beta chains from a single sample sequenced in a study of T cell changes during pregnancy in multiple sclerosis. Clones were sequenced by immunoSEQ multiplex PCR, and TCRdb holds only the in-frame ones, with some missing. The sample contains 60,000 to 70,000 clones, 91% of which appear only once. Source: peripheral blood, taken after pregnancy. These receptors were obtained from a female donor in good health, enrolled as a control in a pregnancy study.

This clone was seen just once. One junction end disagrees with the germline gene, perhaps due to a read error. V is TRBV7-2 and J is TRBJ2-1; maybe TRBD1 (6 bases). The CDR3 contains 12 residues. Germline lookup yields CDR1 SGHTA and CDR2 FQGNSA. The CDR3 loop reads CASSLERTAELF. The CDR3 DNA reads TGTGCCAGCAGCTTAGAGAGGACAGCGGAGCTCTTC. The whole variable domain, filled in from reference TRBV7-2 and TRBJ2-1, reads GAGVSQSPSNKVTEKGKDVELRCDPISGHTALYWYRQSLGQGLEFLIYFQGNSAPDKSGLPSDRFSAERTGGSVSTLTIQRTQQEDSAVYLCASSLERTAELFGPGTRLTVL.

This clone was picked up one time. The V call is TRBV5-4, the J call TRBJ1-1; D is perhaps TRBD1 (6 bases). With 4 bases removed from V and 0 bases from J, the gap between germline ends came to 19 bases. CDR1 is SGHNT and CDR2 is YYREEE in the germline V gene (reference sequence). The length of the CDR3 is 17 residues. CDR3 DNA sequence: TGTGCCAGCAGCCGGTTGCGTTCAGGGGAATTGAACACTGAAGCTTTCTTT. Translating gives CASSRLRSGELNTEAFF.

This clone was detected once. The chain joins TRBV4-2 to TRBJ1-1, with a possible D match to TRBD1 (5 bases). Trimming took off 0 bases at V and 0 bases at J, with 11 bases between the two ends. Germline V gene data show CDR1 as LGHNA and CDR2 as YNFKEQ. The CDR3 totals 16 residues. Here the CDR3 reads CASSQDQARVNTEAFF. CDR3 bases: TGTGCCAGCAGCCAAGATCAGGCCAGGGTGAACACTGAAGCTTTCTTT.

The chain carries TRBV19 and TRBJ1-3; TRBD1 matches at 8 bases. The germline V gene has CDR1 LNHDA and CDR2 SQIVND (reference sequence). This CDR3 spans 14 amino acids. The V gene end was trimmed by 6 bases and the J gene end by 2 bases; junction bases not matched to a gene: 3. CDR3 sequence (DNA): TGTGCCAGTAGGCCGGACAGGGCTGGAAACACCATATATTTT. Encoded protein: CASRPDRAGNTIYF.

This clone has just one count. Within the sample, other DNA sequences also encode this same CDR3. The chain uses TRBV7-3 and TRBJ1-1, with 9 bases that match TRBD1. The CDR3 totals 14 residues. The J segment lost 2 bases and the V segment lost 5 bases, leaving 3 bases of the junction unmatched. Per the germline V gene, CDR1 is SGHTA and CDR2 is FQGTGA. Written as DNA, the CDR3 is TGTGCCAGCAGCCCCACAGGGGGCAACACTGAAGCTTTCTTT. Translation gives CASSPTGGNTEAFF.

The CDR3 bases are TGTGCCAGCAGCTGGACTCAGGGGGCCTACGAGCAGTACTTC. This translates into CASSWTQGAYEQYF. This chain uses TRBV5-5 with TRBJ2-7, with 7 bases matching TRBD1. The CDR3 sequence is 14 residues long. Trimming at V came to 3 bases and at J to 2 bases, leaving 5 bases not matched to a gene. Germline V gene data show CDR1 as SGHKS and CDR2 as YYEKEE (reference sequence).

The rearrangement uses TRBV4-1 and TRBJ1-2; D may be TRBD1 (5 bases). The germline V and J ends were trimmed by 2 bases and 4 bases, with 14 bases remaining between them. The CDR3 runs to 15 residues. Germline-derived CDR1 and CDR2 are MGHRA and YSYEKL. The CDR3: CASSQRQTVSYGYTF. In nucleotides, the CDR3 is TGCGCCAGCAGCCAACGGCAGACAGTTTCCTATGGCTACACCTTC.

The gene calls are TRBV7-9 and TRBJ2-1, with no clear D. Trimming took 2 bases from V and 5 from J, leaving 7 bases between them. Germline CDR1 is SEHNR and CDR2 is FQNEAQ (reference sequence). The CDR3 length is 13 residues. The CDR3 nucleotides are TGTGCCAGCAGCTTATTGACAAACAATGAGCAGTTCTTC. Translating it yields CASSLLTNNEQFF. The full variable domain, in which reference TRBV7-9 and TRBJ2-1 provide the parts outside the CDR3, is DTGVSQNPRHKITKRGQNVTFRCDPISEHNRLYWYRQTLGQGPEFLTYFQNEAQLEKSRLLSDRFSAERPKGSFSTLEIQRTEQGDSAMYLCASSLLTNNEQFFGPGTRLTVL.

The chain has TRBV7-2 and TRBJ1-2, with D hard to call. CDR3 length: 12 amino acids. Germline V gene data show CDR1 as SGHTA and CDR2 as FQGNSA. V shed 2 bases and J shed 1 base, with 2 bases lying between them. This CDR3 reads CASSLLNYGYTF. For the CDR3, the DNA is TGTGCCAGCAGCTTACTTAACTATGGCTACACCTTC.

This chain connects TRBV4-1 to TRBJ2-3, with unresolved D. The V gene lost 2 bases and the J gene lost 2 bases, with 8 bases spanning the gap. The germline CDR1 and CDR2 sequences are MGHRA and YSYEKL. The length of the CDR3 is 14 residues. The CDR3 loop is CASSQPTATDTQYF. In DNA, the CDR3 is TGCGCCAGCAGCCAACCTACAGCCACAGATACGCAGTATTTT.